The source of this T cell receptor beta chain is a study of T cell repertoires in cytomegalovirus infection. TCRdb re-called the reads through MiXCR, storing one row per CDR3 protein. The sample holds around 210,000 distinct CDR3 sequences, roughly 6.5% seen once. This clonotype was seen once. The source material was PBMCs. This TCR derives from a human donor in good health (CMV status not recorded). Some clones in this sample may be carry-over from other donors' samples.

As DNA, the CDR3 is TGCAGTGGGAGGGTAATCAGGGACAATTCACCCCTCCACTTT. It yields the protein CSGRVIRDNSPLHF. The genes are TRBV20-1 and TRBJ1-6; D is perhaps TRBD1 (5 bases). The V gene's germline CDR1 is DFQATT and CDR2 SNEGSKA (reference sequence). CDR3 size: 14 residues. V lost 7 bases to trimming and J lost 7 bases, with 17 bases between them.